Reported below is one TCR beta chain. Its matching antigen is unknown. Target depth was 1 in 200,000 to 1 in 1 million T cells, about 10x per clonotype. Clones were read by immunoSEQ multiplex PCR, and TCRdb kept only the in-frame ones, dropping some. This table holds about 120,000 clones, 58% found once. The data originate from a study of cytotoxic CD8 clonotypes in ibrutinib-treated CLL. CDR1 and CDR2 from the germline V gene are SQVTM and ANQGSEA. This CDR3 has 13 residues. Trimming shortened V by 5 bases and J by 6 bases, and 14 bases separated the two germline ends. General study points: Investigators sampled sustained-remission and progressing patients at differing times. Rare overall, public clonotypes shrank or held steady under therapy.

This chain connects TRBV29-1 to TRBJ1-5; D unclear. The receptor was isolated from a human donor with chronic lymphocytic leukemia. Specimen: PBMCs, collected after 24 months of ibrutinib treatment. In nucleotides, the CDR3 is TGCAGCGTTATTGGAAAGTTGGGTCAGCCCCAGCATTTT. It yields the protein CSVIGKLGQPQHF.